The 10 T cell receptor beta chains reported below all come from one sample, sequenced in a study of beta chain features in type 1 diabetes. TCRB transcripts that were expressed got sequenced, as all of the isolated RNA had been reverse transcribed. The protocol was immunoSEQ multiplex PCR, while the TCRdb copy is restricted to in-frame clones and leaves out a portion. The repertoire consists of fewer than 250,000 clones, with roughly 70% occurring once and the leading ten covering around 0.05%. The source material was naive CD4+ T cells from blood. The receptors here all came from a man aged 30 to 45 in good health.

The chain carries TRBV5-1 and TRBJ1-1, with D perhaps matching TRBD1 (6 bases). The CDR3 loop spans 15 amino acids. Per germline, CDR1 SGHRS and CDR2 YFSETQ. V gave up 4 bases and J gave up 0 bases, with 13 bases separating them. The CDR3, as DNA: TGCGCCAGCAGCGACCGACAGGTTATGAACACTGAAGCTTTCTTT. Its translation is CASSDRQVMNTEAFF.

CDR3 protein: CSVTSRYNNEQFF. As DNA, the CDR3 is TGCAGCGTTACTAGCCGCTACAACAATGAGCAGTTCTTC. The rearrangement links TRBV29-1 to TRBJ2-1; D perhaps matches TRBD2 (6 bases). The CDR3 runs to 13 residues. V lost 5 bases and J 5 bases, leaving 13 bases between the germline ends. Looked up from germline, CDR1 is SQVTM and CDR2 is ANQGSEA.

This rearrangement joins TRBV30 to TRBJ1-1; D might be TRBD1 (5 bases). CDR1 is GTSNPN, CDR2 SVGIG, per germline (reference sequence). The CDR3 covers 13 residues. Trimming stripped 1 base from V and 4 bases from J, with 10 bases between. DNA for the CDR3: TGTGCCTGGAGTGGACAGTTGGCCACTGAAGCTTTCTTT. Its protein is CAWSGQLATEAFF.

The V gene is TRBV30, the J gene TRBJ2-3, with TRBD1 matching over 12 bases. Germline lookup yields CDR1 GTSNPN and CDR2 SVGIG (reference sequence). The J segment lost 4 bases and the V segment lost 2 bases, leaving 4 bases of the junction unmatched. The CDR3 covers 15 residues. CDR3 residues: CAWSRGQGAPDTQYF. The CDR3 DNA is TGTGCCTGGAGTCGGGGACAGGGGGCACCAGATACGCAGTATTTT.

The genes are TRBV4-3 and TRBJ2-6; D remains unclear. The CDR3 length is 16 residues. Germline V CDR1 and CDR2: LGHNA, YSLEER. V was pared by 0 bases and J by 4 bases, with 10 bases between. The CDR3 nucleotides are TGCGCCAGCAGCCAAGACTTTACGGCGGGGGCCAACGTCCTGACTTTC. It specifies CASSQDFTAGANVLTF.

This clone was detected only a few times. The chain links TRBV30 to TRBJ1-2; perhaps TRBD1 as D (6 bases). The length of the CDR3 is 13 residues. CDR1 GTSNPN and CDR2 SVGIG come from the germline V gene (reference sequence). The V end lost 0 bases, the J end lost 8 bases, and 13 bases lay between the germline ends. This CDR3 is CAWSVAGVPGYTF. CDR3 coding DNA: TGTGCCTGGAGTGTAGCAGGGGTTCCCGGCTACACCTTC.

The chain is built from TRBV6-5 and TRBJ2-6; no firm D call. V was cut by 4 bases and J by 0 bases, with 7 bases left in between. The CDR3 contains 15 residues. Germline CDR1 reads MNHEY; CDR2 reads SVGAGI. Here the CDR3 reads CASSFSRSGANVLTF. The CDR3 nucleotides are TGTGCCAGCAGTTTCTCTCGCTCTGGGGCCAACGTCCTGACTTTC.

The chain joins TRBV18 to TRBJ2-7; D uncertain. Germline assignment: CDR1 KGHSH and CDR2 LQKENI. V was clipped by 2 bases and J by 1 base, with 9 bases between them. The CDR3 is 14 amino acids. The chain's CDR3 is CASSPVQNSYEQYF. In nucleotides, the CDR3 is TGTGCCAGCTCACCAGTGCAGAATTCCTACGAGCAGTACTTC.

This chain links TRBV6-6 with TRBJ2-1; possibly TRBD2 for D (6 bases). This CDR3 contains 13 residues. Germline V gene lookup returns CDR1 MNHNY and CDR2 SVGAGI (reference sequence). With 7 bases removed from V and 8 bases from J, the gap between germline ends came to 15 bases. CDR3 sequence: CASIIAGKDEQFF. Here the CDR3 DNA reads TGTGCCAGCATCATTGCGGGGAAGGATGAGCAGTTCTTC.

The J gene is TRBJ2-3, the V gene TRBV29-1, with D tentatively TRBD1 (6 bases). Germline assignment: CDR1 SQVTM and CDR2 ANQGSEA. This CDR3 is 14 amino acids long. The V end was cut by 6 bases, the J end by 0 bases, with 13 bases between. CDR3 sequence reads: CSVIRGSSTDTQYF. The CDR3 DNA sequence: TGCAGCGTCATCAGGGGTTCAAGCACAGATACGCAGTATTTT.